These T cell receptor beta chains were read from a single sample in a study of blood T cell repertoires in COVID-19. Sequencing was performed with immunoSEQ multiplex PCR; in TCRdb, only in-frame clones are kept and a portion is missing. Among hundreds of thousands of clones listed, more than 75% were seen once. The sequenced sample consisted of peripheral blood. These receptors were taken from a woman aged 55-69 years with active or convalescent COVID-19. CDR3s include the opening cysteine and the closing phenylalanine or tryptophan. A D gene is named only where the DNA matches it firmly. Only some rows state a clone size, as once, few, many or a class for expanded clones.

V gene	D gene	J gene	CDR3 length	clone size	CDR3 protein	CDR3 DNA
TRBV3-1/TRBV3-2	TRBD1	TRBJ1-1	15	NA	CASSQHRGLNTEAFF	TGTGCCAGCAGCCAACACAGGGGGTTGAACACTGAAGCTTTCTTT
TRBV7-6	TRBD1	TRBJ2-1	18	NA	CASSLGAGGPHSYNEQFF	TGTGCCAGCAGCTTAGGGGCAGGGGGCCCTCACTCCTACAATGAGCAGTTCTTC
TRBV5-8	NA	TRBJ1-5	13	NA	CASSLFDQQPQHF	TGTGCCAGCAGCTTGTTCGATCAGCAGCCCCAGCATTTT
TRBV10-3	NA	TRBJ1-1	13	NA	CAIRGREGTEAFF	TGTGCCATCAGGGGACGGGAGGGGACTGAAGCTTTCTTT
TRBV5-6	TRBD1	TRBJ2-1	14	NA	CASSWTGVHNEQFF	TGTGCCAGCAGCTGGACAGGGGTACACAATGAGCAGTTCTTC
TRBV19	TRBD1	TRBJ1-2	12	once	CASRGPNYGYTF	TGTGCCAGCAGGGGGCCAAACTATGGCTACACCTTC
TRBV6-6	TRBD1	TRBJ1-1	13	NA	CASSGQEDTEAFF	TGTGCCAGCAGTGGACAGGAGGACACTGAAGCTTTCTTT
TRBV5-1	TRBD1	TRBJ2-2	15	few	CASSTGQRNTGELFF	TGCGCCAGCAGCACGGGACAGAGGAACACCGGGGAGCTGTTTTTT
TRBV21-1	NA	TRBJ1-6	17	NA	CASTLNPQLNYNSPLHF	TGTGCCAGCACCTTAAACCCACAGCTTAACTATAATTCACCCCTCCACTTT
TRBV7-9	TRBD2	TRBJ2-2	15	NA	CASDETSANTGELFF	TGTGCCAGCGACGAGACTAGCGCGAACACCGGGGAGCTGTTTTTT
TRBV19	NA	TRBJ2-7	14	NA	CASGTGIGSYEQYF	TGTGCCAGCGGAACAGGGATAGGATCCTACGAGCAGTACTTC
TRBV6-1	TRBD2	TRBJ2-3	16	NA	CASSEVAVAGGYTQYF	TGTGCCAGCAGTGAAGTGGCGGTAGCGGGGGGGTATACGCAGTATTTT
TRBV7-8	TRBD1	TRBJ1-5	15	NA	CASSLGQGRNQPQHF	TGTGCCAGCAGCTTGGGACAGGGGCGCAATCAGCCCCAGCATTTT
TRBV30	NA	TRBJ1-6	16	once	CAWSEAHSSYNSPLHF	TGTGCCTGGAGTGAGGCCCACAGCTCCTATAATTCACCCCTCCACTTT
TRBV9	TRBD2	TRBJ2-5	14	once	CASSPYGGAETQYF	TGTGCCAGCAGCCCCTACGGGGGGGCGGAGACCCAGTACTTC
TRBV6-6	NA	TRBJ2-7	16	NA	CASTHSRLARTYEQYF	TGTGCCAGCACCCATTCCCGGCTAGCGCGAACCTACGAGCAGTACTTC
TRBV12-5	NA	TRBJ2-7	13	NA	CASAPDYSYEQYF	TGTGCTAGTGCCCCGGACTACAGCTACGAGCAGTACTTC
TRBV9	NA	TRBJ1-1	18	NA	CASSPWGGRGRGYTEAFF	TGTGCCAGCAGCCCTTGGGGGGGGAGGGGAAGAGGCTACACTGAAGCTTTCTTT
TRBV19	TRBD2	TRBJ2-3	14	once	CASSRGGEADTQYF	TGTGCCAGTAGTCGCGGGGGGGAGGCAGATACGCAGTATTTT
TRBV2	TRBD1	TRBJ1-5	19	NA	CASSDERTGARYSNQPQHF	TGTGCCAGCAGTGACGAAAGGACAGGGGCGCGCTATAGCAATCAGCCCCAGCATTTT
TRBV3-1/TRBV3-2	NA	TRBJ2-3	16	NA	CASSPPGTPGTDTQYF	TGTGCCAGCAGCCCCCCCGGGACACCGGGCACAGATACGCAGTATTTT
TRBV28	NA	TRBJ1-4	13	NA	CASLSGDNEKLFF	TGTGCCAGCCTTTCGGGGGATAATGAAAAACTGTTTTTT
TRBV2	NA	TRBJ1-4	14	once	CASSVDRANEKLFF	TGTGCCAGCAGTGTTGACCGGGCTAATGAAAAACTGTTTTTT
TRBV5-4	TRBD2	TRBJ2-2	18	NA	CASSLVRAGARRSGELFF	TGTGCCAGCAGCTTGGTACGAGCGGGGGCTCGACGGAGCGGGGAGCTGTTTTTT
TRBV6-2/TRBV6-3	NA	TRBJ2-7	15	NA	CASSHLRQDSYEQYF	TGTGCCAGCAGCCACTTACGACAGGACTCCTACGAGCAGTACTTC
TRBV3-1/TRBV3-2	TRBD1	TRBJ2-1	13	NA	CASSQRDRGGEFF	TGTGCCAGCAGCCAGAGGGACAGGGGAGGTGAATTCTTC
TRBV7-6	NA	TRBJ2-1	13	few	CASSLAAVTEQFF	TGTGCCAGCAGCTTAGCGGCCGTAACTGAGCAGTTCTTC
TRBV11-2	NA	TRBJ2-7	16	NA	CASSLVHHHTPYEQYF	TGTGCCAGCAGCTTAGTACACCACCATACACCCTACGAGCAGTACTTC
TRBV10-3	NA	TRBJ1-5	13	NA	CAIGQGGDQPQHF	TGTGCCATCGGGCAGGGAGGAGACCAGCCCCAGCATTTT
TRBV7-2	TRBD2	TRBJ2-7	17	NA	CASSSPGLAGHSYEQYF	TGTGCCAGCAGCTCTCCCGGACTAGCGGGGCACTCCTACGAGCAGTACTTC
TRBV9	NA	TRBJ2-1	16	NA	CASSVGGSSSYNEQFF	TGTGCCAGCAGCGTAGGAGGCTCCAGCTCCTACAATGAGCAGTTCTTC
TRBV7-9	TRBD1	TRBJ2-3	14	NA	CASTYLRTGVKQYF	TGTGCCAGCACTTACCTTAGAACAGGGGTTAAGCAGTATTTT
TRBV21-1	NA	TRBJ2-1	12	NA	CASSQNRVKQFF	TGTGCCAGCAGCCAGAACAGGGTTAAGCAGTTCTTC
TRBV4-1	TRBD1	TRBJ1-2	17	few	CASSQGGLRDSNYGYTF	TGCGCCAGCAGCCAAGGGGGGCTAAGGGACAGCAATTATGGCTACACCTTC
TRBV2	TRBD1	TRBJ1-5	14	NA	CASTQGDSDQPQHF	TGTGCCAGCACCCAGGGGGACTCTGATCAGCCCCAGCATTTT